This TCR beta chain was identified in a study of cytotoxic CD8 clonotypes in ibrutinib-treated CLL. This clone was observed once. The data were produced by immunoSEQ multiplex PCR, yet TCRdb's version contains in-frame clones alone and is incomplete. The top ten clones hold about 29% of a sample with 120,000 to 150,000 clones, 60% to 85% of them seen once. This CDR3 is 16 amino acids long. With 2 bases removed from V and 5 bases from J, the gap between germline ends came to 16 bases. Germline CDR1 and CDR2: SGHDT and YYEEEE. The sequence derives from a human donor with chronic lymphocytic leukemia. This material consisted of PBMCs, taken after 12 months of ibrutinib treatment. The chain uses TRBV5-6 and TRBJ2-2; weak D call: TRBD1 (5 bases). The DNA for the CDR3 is TGTGCCAGCAGCTTTATCTTACAGGCCGAGACCGGGGAGCTGTTTTTT. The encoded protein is CASSFILQAETGELFF. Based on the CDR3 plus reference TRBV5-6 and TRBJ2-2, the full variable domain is DAGVTQSPTHLIKTRGQQVTLRCSPKSGHDTVSWYQQALGQGPQFIFQYYEEEERQRGNFPDRFSGHQFPNYSSELNVNALLLGDSALYLCASSFILQAETGELFFGEGSRLTVL.